The present T cell receptor (beta chain) was sequenced within a study of blood T cell repertoires in COVID-19. In the authors' methods: Reference gene primers were amplified, and this amplification served to estimate nucleated cell counts. Using immunoSEQ multiplex PCR, the repertoire was profiled, and TCRdb retains in-frame clones only, with some absent. The V and J calls and the clone size are those of that table, but D and trimming were determined from the DNA. This table has 160,000 or so clones, 79% appearing once. The CDR3 covers 19 residues. Germline V gene data show CDR1 as MDHEN and CDR2 as SYDVKM. The V end was cut by 7 bases, the J end by 2 bases, with 27 bases between.

The J gene is TRBJ1-3, the V gene TRBV28, with TRBD1 as a possible D gene (5 bases). The sequenced material came from peripheral blood. This sequence originates from a woman aged 55-70 years with COVID-19, enrolled during active disease. The CDR3 DNA sequence: TGTGCCAGCACCTCCCTTATCCGTCCGGACACCGTCACTGGAAACACCATATATTTT. Encoded protein: CASTSLIRPDTVTGNTIYF.